This T cell receptor beta chain came from a study of response to subunit inactivated influenza vaccine. This clonotype occurred a few times. TCRdb fed the RT-PCR reads into MiXCR, producing one record per CDR3 protein. Of about 530,000 distinct CDR3 sequences listed, approximately 13% were seen once; the top ten hold roughly 14%. The sequence derives from a man aged 45 to 65 who received an inactivated influenza vaccine. The starting material was PBMCs from blood, obtained 45 days after vaccination.

The CDR3 DNA reads TGTGCCACCAGTGATTCCGGGACAGGGGGCCCAGATACGCAGTATTTT. It translates to CATSDSGTGGPDTQYF. V gene TRBV24-1 combines with J gene TRBJ2-3; TRBD1 aligns across 12 bases. V gave up 2 bases and J gave up 4 bases; unmatched junction bases: 3. This CDR3 spans 16 amino acids. The germline CDR1 and CDR2 sequences are KGHDR and SFDVKD.